The 15 T cell receptor beta chains given below trace back to one sample, sequenced in a study of cytomegalovirus exposure and HLA in healthy donors. Clones were sequenced by immunoSEQ multiplex PCR, and TCRdb holds only the in-frame ones, with some missing. Of some 260,000 clones in the sample, more than 85% were seen once. The sample taken for sequencing was PBMCs. These TCRs come from a man between 18 and 35 years old in good health and CMV-seropositive.

This rearrangement joins TRBV5-1 to TRBJ2-1, with 7 bases lining up with TRBD2. After removal of 1 base from V and 3 bases from J, the junction contained 7 bases not matched to a gene. The CDR3 consists of 16 residues. Germline assignment: CDR1 SGHRS and CDR2 YFSETQ. CDR3 nucleotide sequence: TGCGCCAGCAGCTTGACCCCAGCGGGAATCTACAATGAGCAGTTCTTC. This codes for CASSLTPAGIYNEQFF.

The chain couples TRBV7-9 to TRBJ2-7, with 7 bases identical to TRBD2. CDR1 and CDR2 (germline): SEHNR, FQNEAQ (reference sequence). The CDR3 loop spans 15 amino acids. V dropped 1 base and J dropped 4; count of bases not matched to a gene: 7. The CDR3 loop reads CASSLGGGVKYEQYF. The CDR3 DNA sequence: TGTGCCAGCAGCTTAGGTGGGGGGGTAAAGTACGAGCAGTACTTC.

This chain connects TRBV7-9 to TRBJ2-7, with D uncertain. From germline, CDR1 is SEHNR and CDR2 FQNEAQ (reference sequence). Trimming cost V 1 base and J 6 bases, with 7 bases left between them. The CDR3 contains 12 residues. The CDR3 nucleotides are TGTGCCAGCAGCTTAGATGGTTTCGAGCAGTACTTC. Translating gives CASSLDGFEQYF.

V usage is TRBV4-3 and J usage is TRBJ1-1; D gene ambiguous. The germline gives CDR1 LGHNA, CDR2 YSLEER. This CDR3 region has 13 residues. V lost 0 bases, J lost 7 bases, and 9 bases lay in between. CDR3 in DNA: TGCGCCAGCAGCCAAGATTTTTGGGATGAAGCTTTCTTT. This sequence encodes CASSQDFWDEAFF.

This sequence joins TRBV10-3 and TRBJ1-2, with D maybe TRBD1 (5 bases). The V gene lost 10 bases and the J gene lost 4 bases, with 16 bases spanning the gap. The CDR3 consists of 13 residues. The germline gives CDR1 ENHRY, CDR2 SYGVKD. The CDR3 spells CATGTQQGYGYTF. The DNA of the CDR3 is TGTGCCACCGGGACTCAGCAGGGCTATGGCTACACCTTC.

V gene TRBV18 combines with J gene TRBJ2-7; D remains unclear. The germline V and J ends were trimmed by 0 bases and 6 bases, with 9 bases remaining between them. This CDR3 spans 13 amino acids. Germline CDR1 is KGHSH and CDR2 is LQKENI. The CDR3: CASSPPLGSEQYF. In DNA, the CDR3 is TGTGCCAGCTCACCACCATTAGGGTCCGAGCAGTACTTC. Full variable domain (outside the CDR3, taken from reference TRBV18 and TRBJ2-7): NAGVMQNPRHLVRRRGQEARLRCSPMKGHSHVYWYRQLPEEGLKFMVYLQKENIIDESGMPKERFSAEFPKEGPSILRIQQVVRGDSAAYFCASSPPLGSEQYFGPGTRLTVT.

The chain carries TRBV27 and TRBJ1-2, with 7 bases identical to TRBD1. The CDR3 length is 19 residues. Looked up from germline, CDR1 is MNHEY and CDR2 is SMNVEV (reference sequence). Trimming took 2 bases from V and 4 from J; bases not matched to a gene: 19. CDR3 amino acids: CASSLPWDSLWERAYGYTF. The CDR3 nucleotides read TGTGCCAGCAGTTTACCGTGGGACAGCCTCTGGGAACGGGCCTATGGCTACACCTTC.

The chain uses TRBV7-2 and TRBJ2-7; D gene ambiguous. The CDR3 runs to 12 residues. V lost 5 bases to trimming and J lost 3 bases, with 8 bases between them. Germline V gene lookup returns CDR1 SGHTA and CDR2 FQGNSA. This CDR3 reads CASSLIYYEQYF. CDR3 bases: TGTGCCAGCAGCCTTATTTACTACGAGCAGTACTTC.

Points on this clone: Other nucleotide sequences in the sample specify the same CDR3. The chain recombines TRBV18 with TRBJ2-7, with 7 nucleotides matching TRBD2. Germline V lookup: CDR1 KGHSH, CDR2 LQKENI. This CDR3 contains 14 residues. J was trimmed by 0 bases and V by 3 bases; bases with no gene match: 2. The CDR3 reads CASSPREGSYEQYF. The CDR3, as DNA: TGTGCCAGCTCACCTAGGGAGGGCTCCTACGAGCAGTACTTC. Looking up the rest from reference TRBV18 and TRBJ2-7 gives the full variable domain: NAGVMQNPRHLVRRRGQEARLRCSPMKGHSHVYWYRQLPEEGLKFMVYLQKENIIDESGMPKERFSAEFPKEGPSILRIQQVVRGDSAAYFCASSPREGSYEQYFGPGTRLTVT.

The chain uses TRBV2 and TRBJ1-5, with D perhaps TRBD1 (5 bases). This CDR3 comprises 13 residues. Trimming cost V 5 bases and J 5 bases, with 10 bases left between them. CDR1 is SNHLY, CDR2 FYNNEI, per germline. As DNA, the CDR3 is TGTGCCAGCAGTCGACAGACTTATCAGCCCCAGCATTTT. Encoded protein: CASSRQTYQPQHF.

CDR3 DNA: TGTGCCAGCAGCCCAGCTACCGAGACCCAGTACTTC. Encoded protein: CASSPATETQYF. The rearrangement links TRBV7-9 to TRBJ2-5, with D unresolved. The germline V and J ends were trimmed by 5 bases and 5 bases, with 9 bases remaining between them. Germline V gene sequence: CDR1 SEHNR, CDR2 FQNEAQ (reference sequence). CDR3 size: 12 residues.

The CDR3 sequence is CASSLEAGAFETQYF. The CDR3 nucleotides are TGTGCCAGCAGCTTAGAAGCGGGAGCTTTTGAGACCCAGTACTTC. The chain uses TRBV7-6 and TRBJ2-5; 8 nucleotides align to TRBD2. The CDR3 loop spans 15 amino acids. The V segment lost 1 base and the J segment 5 bases; nucleotides outside the gene matches: 6. Germline CDR1 and CDR2: SGHVS and FNYEAQ.

V is TRBV5-1 and J is TRBJ1-4, with D uncertain. Germline V gene data show CDR1 as SGHRS and CDR2 as YFSETQ. The CDR3 covers 15 residues. The V gene lost 2 bases and the J gene lost 7 bases, with 15 bases spanning the gap. The CDR3 region has the DNA TGCGCCAGCAGCTTCGCCGCGGGTTGGGGTGAAAAACTGTTTTTT. Translation gives CASSFAAGWGEKLFF.

The chain has TRBV6-5 and TRBJ1-2, with D hard to call. This CDR3 spans 12 amino acids. The V end lost 6 bases, the J end lost 1 base, and 6 bases lay between the germline ends. CDR1 MNHEY and CDR2 SVGAGI come from the germline V gene. CDR3 DNA sequence: TGTGCCAGCAGGAGGCTTAACTATGGCTACACCTTC. Translating gives CASRRLNYGYTF.

This clone has just a few counts. This chain joins TRBV5-1 and TRBJ2-5; D is possibly TRBD1 (8 bases). Per germline, CDR1 SGHRS and CDR2 YFSETQ. The CDR3 length is 16 residues. Deletions cut 0 bases from V and 4 bases from J, with 16 bases between. CDR3 nucleotides: TGCGCCAGCAGCTTGGTACAGGGGGGGCTTGGAGAGACCCAGTACTTC. Protein: CASSLVQGGLGETQYF.